This TCR beta chain was recovered during a study of blood T cell repertoires in COVID-19. Some clones are missing from TCRdb's copy, which holds only in-frame ones; the method was immunoSEQ multiplex PCR. This sample yields about 40,000 clones, of which about 85% are seen a single time; roughly 15% belongs to the top ten. The CDR3 runs to 15 residues. V was shortened by 4 bases and J by 1 base, with 13 bases between the two germline ends. Germline CDR1 is SGHRS and CDR2 is YFSETQ. Sequenced: peripheral blood. The rearrangement uses TRBV5-1 and TRBJ2-3, with a possible D match to TRBD2 (6 bases). The sequence was obtained from a human donor in a cohort sampled during active COVID-19. In DNA form, the CDR3 reads TGCGCCAGCAGCCAAGCGGGTAGCGGCACAGATACGCAGTATTTT. It yields the protein CASSQAGSGTDTQYF.